These T cell receptor beta chains were read from a single sample in a study of T cell responses to AZD1222 COVID-19 vaccine. Using immunoSEQ multiplex PCR, the repertoire was profiled, and TCRdb retains in-frame clones only, with some absent. The table lists 180,000 or so clones, 70% to 90% of them singletons. This sample comprised peripheral blood, obtained on day 0 of AZD1222 vaccination. These receptors originate from an adult in good health. The CDR3 runs from the conserved cysteine through the conserved F or W. A D gene is named only where the DNA matches it firmly. The size field is filled for only some rows; it gives once, few, many or a size class.

J gene,clone size,D gene,V gene,CDR3 protein,CDR3 DNA
TRBJ1-5,-,-,TRBV30,CAWSRRGAAVYQPQHF,TGTGCCTGGAGCCGCCGGGGGGCAGCGGTATATCAGCCCCAGCATTTT
TRBJ1-5,-,-,TRBV24-1,CATSDQGGQPQHF,TGTGCCACCAGTGATCAGGGCGGTCAGCCCCAGCATTTT
TRBJ1-2,once,TRBD1,TRBV6-5,CASRRQGWGYTF,TGTGCCAGCAGGAGACAGGGATGGGGCTACACCTTC
TRBJ2-5,few,-,TRBV14,CASSQVTGETQYF,TGTGCCAGCAGCCAAGTAACCGGGGAGACCCAGTACTTC
TRBJ1-4,-,TRBD1,TRBV5-5,CASSLRAGQLIATNEKLFF,TGTGCCAGCAGCTTGAGGGCGGGACAGCTTATTGCAACTAATGAAAAACTGTTTTTT
TRBJ1-4,-,TRBD1,TRBV29-1,CSVGELQGASEKLFF,TGCAGCGTTGGCGAGTTACAGGGGGCGAGTGAAAAACTGTTTTTT
TRBJ1-5,-,TRBD1,TRBV28,CASRQGARGQPQHF,TGTGCCAGCAGACAGGGGGCGAGAGGTCAGCCCCAGCATTTT
TRBJ1-6,-,-,TRBV6-5,CASSQSNSPLHF,TGTGCCAGCAGTCAAAGTAATTCACCCCTCCACTTT
TRBJ2-1,few,TRBD2,TRBV6-7,CASSYQLPTSGGTTANEQFF,TGTGCCAGCAGTTATCAACTCCCGACTAGCGGGGGAACCACGGCTAATGAGCAGTTCTTC
TRBJ2-2,-,-,TRBV19,CASSISQTNWGTGELFF,TGTGCCAGTAGTATTTCCCAGACTAATTGGGGAACCGGGGAGCTGTTTTTT
TRBJ2-2,-,TRBD2,TRBV6-5,CASRASGGRTGELFF,TGTGCCAGCAGGGCTAGCGGGGGGAGAACCGGGGAGCTGTTTTTT
TRBJ1-1,-,TRBD1,TRBV19,CASSIKDRLNTEAFF,TGTGCCAGTAGTATAAAGGACAGGCTGAACACTGAAGCTTTCTTT
TRBJ1-5,-,TRBD1,TRBV28,CASSLPRDRGRRQPQHF,TGTGCCAGCAGTCTGCCTCGGGACAGGGGGCGGCGGCAGCCCCAGCATTTT
TRBJ1-4,-,-,TRBV18,CASSPQENEKLFF,TGTGCCAGCTCACCCCAGGAAAATGAAAAACTGTTTTTT
TRBJ1-3,-,TRBD1,TRBV30,CAWGTGGNTIYF,TGTGCCTGGGGGACAGGTGGAAACACCATATATTTT
TRBJ2-4,-,-,TRBV21-1,CASSKPSIDREPKNIQYF,TGTGCCAGCAGCAAACCCTCCATCGACAGGGAGCCCAAAAACATTCAGTACTTC
TRBJ1-2,-,TRBD1,TRBV7-3,CASSAGPGQAYGYTF,TGTGCCAGCAGCGCCGGACCGGGACAGGCATATGGCTACACCTTC
TRBJ2-7,-,-,TRBV27,CASSFLIGSAYEQYF,TGTGCCAGCAGTTTCCTTATCGGGAGCGCCTACGAGCAGTACTTC
TRBJ2-2,-,TRBD1,TRBV7-9,CASSLQGASNTGELFF,TGTGCCAGCAGTTTACAGGGGGCGTCGAACACCGGGGAGCTGTTTTTT
TRBJ2-6,-,-,TRBV3-1/TRBV3-2,CASTGGGANVLTF,TGTGCCAGCACTGGGGGTGGGGCCAACGTCCTGACTTTC
TRBJ2-2,-,TRBD1,TRBV29-1,CSVAPGGTGELFF,TGCAGCGTTGCGCCAGGGGGCACCGGGGAGCTGTTTTTT
TRBJ2-6,-,-,TRBV7-2,CASSYNSGANVLTF,TGTGCCAGCAGTTATAACTCTGGGGCCAACGTCCTGACTTTC
TRBJ2-1,-,-,TRBV2,CASSVYNEQFF,TGTGCCAGCAGTGTCTACAATGAGCAGTTCTTC
TRBJ1-5,-,-,TRBV12-3/TRBV12-4,CASSPRSNQPQHF,TGTGCCAGCAGTCCGCGATCCAATCAGCCCCAGCATTTT
TRBJ2-2,-,-,TRBV11-3,CASSSTTGELFF,TGTGCCAGCAGCTCGACTACCGGGGAGCTGTTTTTT
TRBJ2-5,-,-,TRBV28,CASLSGGETQYF,TGTGCCAGCCTATCCGGAGGAGAGACCCAGTACTTC
TRBJ2-6,-,-,TRBV7-3,CASSFTGGGNSGANVLTF,TGTGCCAGCAGCTTCACAGGTGGAGGAAACTCTGGGGCCAACGTCCTGACTTTC
TRBJ2-3,-,-,TRBV6-4,CASSDSIIRGSTATDTQYF,TGTGCCAGCAGTGACTCGATTATAAGGGGATCTACGGCCACAGATACGCAGTATTTT
TRBJ2-3,-,-,TRBV19,CASSIKAGFRTDTQYF,TGTGCCAGTAGTATTAAGGCAGGTTTCCGCACAGATACGCAGTATTTT
TRBJ2-3,-,-,TRBV10-1,CASSVTPSDTQYF,TGCGCCAGCAGTGTCACGCCATCAGATACGCAGTATTTT
TRBJ1-5,-,-,TRBV28,CATQGSEANYQPQHF,TGTGCCACCCAGGGGTCAGAAGCCAATTATCAGCCCCAGCATTTT
TRBJ2-5,-,-,TRBV19,CASSIWEGGQETQYF,TGTGCCAGTAGTATCTGGGAAGGGGGGCAAGAGACCCAGTACTTC
TRBJ2-1,-,TRBD2,TRBV30,CAWSRGDPDYNEQFF,TGTGCCTGGAGTCGGGGGGACCCCGACTACAATGAGCAGTTCTTC
TRBJ1-4,-,-,TRBV5-1,CASSSSWTRQIRTNEKLFF,TGCGCCAGCAGCTCTTCCTGGACAAGACAGATCCGAACTAATGAAAAACTGTTTTTT
TRBJ1-4,-,-,TRBV7-9,CASSRSFPGRGGKLFF,TGTGCCAGCAGCCGTAGTTTCCCGGGGAGGGGAGGAAAACTGTTTTTT
TRBJ2-1,-,-,TRBV10-2,CASSARENEQFF,TGCGCCAGCAGTGCCAGGGAGAATGAGCAGTTCTTC
TRBJ2-7,once,TRBD1,TRBV5-1,CASYTGGAPYEQYF,TGCGCCAGCTACACAGGGGGCGCTCCCTACGAGCAGTACTTC
TRBJ1-6,-,-,TRBV30,CAWSKGDSPLHF,TGTGCCTGGAGCAAAGGGGATTCACCCCTCCACTTT
TRBJ1-2,-,-,TRBV29-1,CSVDTGIYYGYTF,TGCAGCGTCGATACAGGGATTTACTATGGCTACACCTTC
TRBJ2-7,-,TRBD1,TRBV5-6,CASSWTGERNEQYF,TGTGCCAGCAGCTGGACAGGGGAAAGGAACGAGCAGTACTTC
TRBJ2-5,-,-,TRBV6-2/TRBV6-3,CASSYYGATQYF,TGTGCCAGCAGTTACTATGGGGCGACCCAGTACTTC